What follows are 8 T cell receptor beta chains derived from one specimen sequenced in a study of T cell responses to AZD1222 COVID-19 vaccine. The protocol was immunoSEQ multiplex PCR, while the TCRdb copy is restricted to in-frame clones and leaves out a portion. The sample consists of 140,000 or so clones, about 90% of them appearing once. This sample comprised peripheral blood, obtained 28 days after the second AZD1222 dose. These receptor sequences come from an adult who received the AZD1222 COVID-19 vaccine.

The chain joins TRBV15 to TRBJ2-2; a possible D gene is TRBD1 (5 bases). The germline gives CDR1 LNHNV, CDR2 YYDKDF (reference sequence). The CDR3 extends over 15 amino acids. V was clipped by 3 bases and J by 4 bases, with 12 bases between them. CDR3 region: CATSRQGKGTGELFF. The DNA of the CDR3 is TGTGCCACCAGCAGGCAGGGAAAGGGCACCGGGGAGCTGTTTTTT.

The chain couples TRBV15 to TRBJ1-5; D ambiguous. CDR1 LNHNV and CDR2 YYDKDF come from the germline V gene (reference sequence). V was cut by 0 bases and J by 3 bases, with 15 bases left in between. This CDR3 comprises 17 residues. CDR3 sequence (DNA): TGTGCCACCAGCAGAGATTTTGGGGTTTTTTCCAATCAGCCCCAGCATTTT. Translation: CATSRDFGVFSNQPQHF.

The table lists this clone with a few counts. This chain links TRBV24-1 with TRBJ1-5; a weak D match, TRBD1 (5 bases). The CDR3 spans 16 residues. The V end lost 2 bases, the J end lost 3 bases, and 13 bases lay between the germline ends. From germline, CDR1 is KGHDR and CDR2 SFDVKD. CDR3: CATSDSSQDINQPQHF. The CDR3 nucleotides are TGTGCCACCAGTGATTCGTCACAGGACATCAATCAGCCCCAGCATTTT.

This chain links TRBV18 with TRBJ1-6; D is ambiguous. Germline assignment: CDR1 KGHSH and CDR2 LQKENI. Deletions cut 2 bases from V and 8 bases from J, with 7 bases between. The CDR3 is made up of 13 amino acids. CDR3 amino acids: CASSPGVDSPLHF. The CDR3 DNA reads TGTGCCAGCTCACCAGGGGTTGATTCACCCCTCCACTTT.

Here the CDR3 DNA reads TGTGCCAGCAGCTTAGAGTCCCCTATCCAGGGGAGCGAGCAGTACTTC. This sequence encodes CASSLESPIQGSEQYF. The V gene is TRBV7-2, the J gene TRBJ2-7, with D perhaps matching TRBD1 (6 bases). CDR3 length equals 16 residues. Germline lookup yields CDR1 SGHTA and CDR2 FQGNSA. V dropped 1 base and J dropped 6 bases, with 19 bases sitting between them. Variable domain in full (rest from reference TRBV7-2 and TRBJ2-7): GAGVSQSPSNKVTEKGKDVELRCDPISGHTALYWYRQSLGQGLEFLIYFQGNSAPDKSGLPSDRFSAERTGGSVSTLTIQRTQQEDSAVYLCASSLESPIQGSEQYFGPGTRLTVT.

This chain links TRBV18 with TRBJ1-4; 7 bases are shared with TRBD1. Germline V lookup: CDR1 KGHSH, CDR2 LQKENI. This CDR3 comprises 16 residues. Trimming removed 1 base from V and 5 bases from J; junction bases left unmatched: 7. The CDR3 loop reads CASSPRSGTVNEKLFF. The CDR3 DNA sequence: TGTGCCAGCTCACCACGTTCGGGGACAGTGAATGAAAAACTGTTTTTT.

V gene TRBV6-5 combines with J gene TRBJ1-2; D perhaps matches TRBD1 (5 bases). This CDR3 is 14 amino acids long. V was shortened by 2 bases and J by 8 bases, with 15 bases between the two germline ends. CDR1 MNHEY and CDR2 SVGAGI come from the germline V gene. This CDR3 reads CASSYQDGAGGYTF. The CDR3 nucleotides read TGTGCCAGCAGTTACCAGGACGGGGCAGGGGGCTACACCTTC.

Here the CDR3 reads CASSWAFSNGYTF. The CDR3 nucleotides are TGTGCCAGCAGTTGGGCCTTTTCGAATGGCTACACCTTC. This chain links TRBV6-5 with TRBJ1-2; the D is unclear. V was clipped by 4 bases and J by 6 bases, with 12 bases between them. CDR1 MNHEY and CDR2 SVGAGI come from the germline V gene. The CDR3 sequence is 13 residues long.